Listed below are T cell receptor beta chains from one sample, sequenced in a study of cytotoxic CD8 clonotypes in ibrutinib-treated CLL. The method was immunoSEQ multiplex PCR; TCRdb's version includes in-frame clones alone and lacks a portion of them. This table has about 84,000 clones, about 86% appearing once. Source: PBMCs, taken before ibrutinib treatment. The source of these receptors is a human donor with chronic lymphocytic leukemia. Both conserved end residues are part of each CDR3. D genes are given only for firm matches. For some rows the clone size is stated as once, few or many, or as a class when expanded; others skip it.

j_call | clone_size | d_call | v_call | cdr3_nt | cdr3_aa
TRBJ2-5 | . | TRBD2 | TRBV2 | TGTGCCAGCAGTGATATGGCCCCTAGGGCGGGGGGACCAGAGACCCAGTACTTC | CASSDMAPRAGGPETQYF
TRBJ2-2 | once | TRBD2 | TRBV5-1 | TGCGCCAGCAGCTCGAGCGGGAGGAGGGGATACGGGGAGCTGTTTTTT | CASSSSGRRGYGELFF
TRBJ1-2 | . | TRBD1 | TRBV27 | TGTGCCAGCAGTCCACTCGACAGGGGAGGTTTTGGCAGCTACACCTTC | CASSPLDRGGFGSYTF
TRBJ2-2 | . | . | TRBV29-1 | TGCAGCGTTTTTGAGGGCGGAACCGGGGAGCTGTTTTTT | CSVFEGGTGELFF
TRBJ2-1 | . | . | TRBV7-3 | TGTGCCAGCAGCTTTCATCAAGCGGATTACAATGAGCAGTTCTTC | CASSFHQADYNEQFF
TRBJ2-1 | . | . | TRBV6-6 | TGTGCCAGCAGCCGACAGGAGCTTAATGAGCAGTTCTTC | CASSRQELNEQFF
TRBJ2-7 | . | TRBD1 | TRBV7-9 | TGTGCCAGCAGCCGGACAGGGGATTCGGAGCAGTACTTC | CASSRTGDSEQYF
TRBJ2-3 | . | . | TRBV30 | TGTGCCTGGGGCCAGCGTTCCACAGATACGCAGTATTTT | CAWGQRSTDTQYF
TRBJ2-3 | . | . | TRBV9 | TGTGCCAGCAGCGTAGGAACTAGCCGGTCCACAGATACGCAGTATTTT | CASSVGTSRSTDTQYF
TRBJ1-1 | . | . | TRBV7-8 | TGTGCCAGCAGCTACAAATCCTTTGCTTTCTTT | CASSYKSFAFF
TRBJ1-1 | . | TRBD1 | TRBV5-1 | TGCGCCAGCAGCCTGCAGGGGGAGGGCACTGAAGCTTTCTTT | CASSLQGEGTEAFF
TRBJ2-2 | . | . | TRBV6-6 | TGTGCCAGCATCCACCAAATGAATACGAACACCGGGGAGCTGTTTTTT | CASIHQMNTNTGELFF
TRBJ2-7 | . | . | TRBV19 | TGTGCCAGTAGTATAGATAGAGAAGGCGAGCAGTACTTC | CASSIDREGEQYF
TRBJ1-5 | . | . | TRBV2 | TGTGCCAGCAGGTCCCAAACAGGGATCAATCAGCCCCAGCATTTT | CASRSQTGINQPQHF
TRBJ2-1 | . | . | TRBV6-5 | TGTGCCAGCAGTTACCAGCCCCTCGGGGAGCAGTTCTTC | CASSYQPLGEQFF
TRBJ2-3 | . | . | TRBV28 | TGTGCCAGCAGTTTTGTCTCGGGAGAGGTTACAGATACGCAGTATTTT | CASSFVSGEVTDTQYF
TRBJ2-3 | . | TRBD2 | TRBV7-8 | TGTGCCAGCAGCTTACTAGCGGGAGAGGCAGATACGCAGTATTTT | CASSLLAGEADTQYF
TRBJ1-2 | . | . | TRBV7-6 | TGTGCCAGCAGCCCCCCGACTTTGTACTATGGCTACACCTTC | CASSPPTLYYGYTF
TRBJ1-1 | . | TRBD1 | TRBV5-4 | TGTGCCAGCAGCCCGGGACAGGGGGCTGAAGCTTTCTTT | CASSPGQGAEAFF
TRBJ1-5 | . | . | TRBV27 | TGTGCCAGCAGTCTGGACAGAAATCAGCCCCAGCATTTT | CASSLDRNQPQHF
TRBJ2-1 | . | TRBD2 | TRBV7-2 | TGTGCCAGCGGTTGGGCTAGCGGGAGGGTCCTTGAGCAGTTCTTC | CASGWASGRVLEQFF
TRBJ2-3 | . | . | TRBV5-6 | TGTGCCAGCAGGATCTATGGGGCTTCTGATACGCAGTATTTT | CASRIYGASDTQYF
TRBJ2-4 | . | TRBD1 | TRBV30 | TGTGCCTGGAGCGGGACAGAACTAGCCAAAAACATTCAGTACTTC | CAWSGTELAKNIQYF
TRBJ2-1 | . | TRBD1 | TRBV5-1 | TGCGCCAGCAGCTTAGGACAGGGACCCTTCTTC | CASSLGQGPFF
TRBJ2-7 | . | . | TRBV5-1 | TGCGCCAGCAGCTTGGCATACGGACAGACCTACGAGCAGTACTTC | CASSLAYGQTYEQYF
TRBJ2-3 | . | TRBD2 | TRBV9 | TGTGCCAGCAGCCCCCCCTTAAGTGTGACTAGCGGGCGGGATACGCAGTATTTT | CASSPPLSVTSGRDTQYF
TRBJ1-3 | . | TRBD1 | TRBV9 | TGTGCCAGCAGCCAGGCGGGACAGGGTCTTACTGGAAACACCATATATTTT | CASSQAGQGLTGNTIYF
TRBJ1-3 | once | . | TRBV5-1 | TGCGCCAGCAGCTTGGACAGGTCCGGAGTGGGAAACACCATATATTTT | CASSLDRSGVGNTIYF
TRBJ1-4 | . | TRBD1 | TRBV5-6 | TGTGCCAGCAGCTTAAGGGGGACAGGGGTTAGTGAAAAACTGTTTTTT | CASSLRGTGVSEKLFF
TRBJ2-4 | . | . | TRBV28 | TGTGCCAGCGGTGCAGGGGCGGACATTCAGTACTTC | CASGAGADIQYF
TRBJ1-2 | . | TRBD1 | TRBV7-2 | TGTGCCAGCAGCAGACAGGGGGAGGGCTATGGCTACACCTTC | CASSRQGEGYGYTF
TRBJ1-4 | once | TRBD1 | TRBV7-8 | TGTGCCAGCAGCCCAGGGACAGGGCCTCGGGGTGAAAAACTGTTTTTT | CASSPGTGPRGEKLFF
TRBJ1-2 | few | . | TRBV2 | TGTGCCAGCTCCCCAGGGTTTGGAGGCTACACCTTC | CASSPGFGGYTF
TRBJ2-1 | . | . | TRBV7-9 | TGTGCCAGCAGCCTAGGGGATTCTACCTACAATGAGCAGTTCTTC | CASSLGDSTYNEQFF
TRBJ2-7 | once | . | TRBV29-1 | TGCAGCGCCGATCGAGAGGGAACATACGAGCAGTACTTC | CSADREGTYEQYF
TRBJ2-7 | . | . | TRBV28 | TGTGCCAGCAGTACAGTGGCCTACGAGCAGTACTTC | CASSTVAYEQYF
TRBJ2-3 | . | . | TRBV5-1 | TGCGCCAGCAGCCCTACGGCCCTACTGAACACAGATACGCAGTATTTT | CASSPTALLNTDTQYF
TRBJ1-4 | . | . | TRBV4-2 | TGTGCCAGCAGCTACCGACAGGCGTCTAATGAAAAACTGTTTTTT | CASSYRQASNEKLFF
TRBJ2-7 | . | TRBD1 | TRBV6-6 | TGTGCCAGCAGTCTAACGACAGGGACGACCTACGAGCAGTACTTC | CASSLTTGTTYEQYF
TRBJ2-7 | . | TRBD2 | TRBV19 | TGTGCCAGTAGTTTAGCGGGAGGGCCCTACGAGCAGTACTTC | CASSLAGGPYEQYF
TRBJ2-2 | . | . | TRBV6-1 | TGTGCCAGCAGTGATCTTATCTTAGGGTCCGGGGAGCTGTTTTTT | CASSDLILGSGELFF